The TCR beta chain described here comes from a study of CD8 T cells in Susac syndrome. After extraction with the RNeasy kit, about 0.5 to 1 ug of the RNA was reverse transcribed using random hexamers. TCRdb re-derived calls from the immunoSEQ multiplex PCR reads in MiXCR, one entry per CDR3 protein. The table lists fewer than 350,000 distinct CDR3 sequences, 65% to 90% of them singletons. From blood CD8+ and CD4+ T cells, TCR beta sequences were generated. This clonotype has just one count. Germline-derived CDR1 and CDR2 are DFQATT and SNEGSKA (reference sequence). V was pared by 0 bases and J by 3 bases, with 1 base of the junction left unmatched. The CDR3 is 14 residues long.

The chain recombines TRBV20-1 with TRBJ2-2; 7 bases are a match to TRBD1. The specimen sequenced was CD8+ T cells from PBMCs. The clonotype originates from a human donor with multiple sclerosis. The CDR3 bases are TGCAGTGCTAGAGAGGACAGGTACACCGGGGAGCTGTTTTTT. Translated, it gives CSAREDRYTGELFF.